A single T cell receptor beta chain is shown here with its context. The antigen is undetermined. A read error may be the cause here, since a much bigger clone is one base away. The sample belongs to a study of breast tumors, draining lymph nodes, adjacent tissues. General study findings and limits: Data fit most tumor T cells coming from lymph node, expanding in tumor. Tumor TCR diversity was below lymph nodes but above nontumor tissue. Data only fit, rather than demonstrated, lymph node origin of most tumor T cells.

Samples came from axillary lymph nodes draining the breast cancer. The CDR3 is made up of 16 amino acids. Germline V CDR1 and CDR2: MRHNA, SNTAGT. TCRdb processed the multiplex PCR reads anew with MiXCR; each CDR3 protein has one entry. The table records about 180,000 distinct CDR3 sequences, about 34% of them present only once. Material: axillary lymph node tissue. The chain joins TRBV6-4 to TRBJ2-1, with 9 bases identical to TRBD2. This sequence was found in a female donor with breast cancer. Some clones in this sample may be carry-over from other donors' samples. CDR3 sequence (DNA): TGTGCCAGCAGCAGTTTATGGGCGGGAGGGAAAAATGAGCGGTTCTTC. Residues: CASSSLWAGGKNERFF.